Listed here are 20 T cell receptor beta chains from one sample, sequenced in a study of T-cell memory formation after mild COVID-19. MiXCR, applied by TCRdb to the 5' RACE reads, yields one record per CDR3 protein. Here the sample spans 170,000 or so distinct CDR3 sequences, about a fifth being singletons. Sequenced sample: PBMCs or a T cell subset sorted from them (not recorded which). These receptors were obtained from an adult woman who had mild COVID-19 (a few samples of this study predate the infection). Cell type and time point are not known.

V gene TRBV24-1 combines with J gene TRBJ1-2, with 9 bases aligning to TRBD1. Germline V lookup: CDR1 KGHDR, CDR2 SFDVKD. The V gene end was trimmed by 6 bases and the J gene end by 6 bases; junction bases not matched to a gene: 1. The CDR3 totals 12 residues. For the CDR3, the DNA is TGTGCCACCAGTCGGACAGGGGATGGCTACACCTTC. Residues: CATSRTGDGYTF.

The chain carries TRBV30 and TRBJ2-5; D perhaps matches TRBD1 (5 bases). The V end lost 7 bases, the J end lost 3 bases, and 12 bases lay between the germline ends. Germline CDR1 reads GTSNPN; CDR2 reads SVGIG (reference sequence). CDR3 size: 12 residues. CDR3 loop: CASLGAEETQYF. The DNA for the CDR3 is TGTGCCTCGCTAGGGGCTGAAGAGACCCAGTACTTC.

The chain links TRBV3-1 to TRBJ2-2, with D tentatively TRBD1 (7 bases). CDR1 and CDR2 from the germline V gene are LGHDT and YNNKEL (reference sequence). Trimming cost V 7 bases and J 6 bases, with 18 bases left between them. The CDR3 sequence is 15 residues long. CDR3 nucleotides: TGTGCCAGCACCCCCAGGGGGGATTATCCCGGGGAGCTGTTTTTT. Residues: CASTPRGDYPGELFF.

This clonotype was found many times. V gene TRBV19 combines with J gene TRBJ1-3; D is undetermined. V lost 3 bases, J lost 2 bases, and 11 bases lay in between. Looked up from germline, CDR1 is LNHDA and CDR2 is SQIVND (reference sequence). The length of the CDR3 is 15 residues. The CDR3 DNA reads TGTGCCAGTAGTATCTCTATGAGTACTGGAAACACCATATATTTT. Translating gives CASSISMSTGNTIYF.

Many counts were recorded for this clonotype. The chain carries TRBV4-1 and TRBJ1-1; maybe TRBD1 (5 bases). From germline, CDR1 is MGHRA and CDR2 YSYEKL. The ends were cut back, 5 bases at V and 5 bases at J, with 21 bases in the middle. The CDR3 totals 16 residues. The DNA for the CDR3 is TGCGCCAGCAGCTTAGGGCCAGGGAAATTGGGGACTGAAGCTTTCTTT. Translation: CASSLGPGKLGTEAFF.

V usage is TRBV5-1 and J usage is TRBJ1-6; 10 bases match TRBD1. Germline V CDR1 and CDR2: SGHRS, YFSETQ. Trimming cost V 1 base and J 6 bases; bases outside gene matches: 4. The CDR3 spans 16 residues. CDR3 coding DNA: TGCGCCAGCAGCTTGTTCGGGACAGGGGTTAATTCACCCCTCCACTTT. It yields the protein CASSLFGTGVNSPLHF.

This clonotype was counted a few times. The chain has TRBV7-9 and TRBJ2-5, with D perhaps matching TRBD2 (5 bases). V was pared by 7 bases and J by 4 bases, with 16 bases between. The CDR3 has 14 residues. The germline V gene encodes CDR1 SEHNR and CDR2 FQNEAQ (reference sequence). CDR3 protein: CASIAIGIPETQYF. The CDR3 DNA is TGTGCCAGCATCGCGATCGGGATCCCAGAGACCCAGTACTTC.

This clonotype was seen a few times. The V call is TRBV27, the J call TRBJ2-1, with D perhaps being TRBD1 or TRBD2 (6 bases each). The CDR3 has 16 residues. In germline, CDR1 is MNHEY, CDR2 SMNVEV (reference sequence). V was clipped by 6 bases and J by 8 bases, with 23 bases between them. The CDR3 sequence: CASSGQISGLSDEQFF. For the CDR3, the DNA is TGTGCCAGCAGCGGACAGATTAGCGGCCTAAGCGATGAGCAGTTCTTC.

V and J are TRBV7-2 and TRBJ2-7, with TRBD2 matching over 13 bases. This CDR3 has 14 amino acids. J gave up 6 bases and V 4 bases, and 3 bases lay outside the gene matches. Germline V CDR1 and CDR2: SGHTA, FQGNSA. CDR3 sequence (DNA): TGTGCCAGCAGCTGGACTAGCGGGAGTAGCGAGCAGTACTTC. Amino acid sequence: CASSWTSGSSEQYF.

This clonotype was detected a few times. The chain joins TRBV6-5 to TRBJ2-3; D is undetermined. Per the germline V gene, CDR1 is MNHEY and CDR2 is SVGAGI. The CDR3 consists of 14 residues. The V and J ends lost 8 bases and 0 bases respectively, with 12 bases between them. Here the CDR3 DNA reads TGTGCCAGCCTCGGTACCTCTAGCACAGATACGCAGTATTTT. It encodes CASLGTSSTDTQYF.

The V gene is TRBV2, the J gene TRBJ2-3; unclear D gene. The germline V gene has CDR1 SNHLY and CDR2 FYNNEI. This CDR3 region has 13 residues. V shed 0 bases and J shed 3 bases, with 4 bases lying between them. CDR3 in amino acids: CASSEALTDTQYF. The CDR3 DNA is TGTGCCAGCAGTGAAGCGCTAACAGATACGCAGTATTTT.

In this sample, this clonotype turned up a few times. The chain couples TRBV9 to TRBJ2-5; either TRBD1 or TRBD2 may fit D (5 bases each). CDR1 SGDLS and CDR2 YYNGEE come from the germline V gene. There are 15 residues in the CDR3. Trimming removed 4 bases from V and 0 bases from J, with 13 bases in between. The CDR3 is CASSSPGTNQETQYF. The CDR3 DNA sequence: TGTGCCAGCAGCTCCCCCGGGACCAACCAAGAGACCCAGTACTTC.

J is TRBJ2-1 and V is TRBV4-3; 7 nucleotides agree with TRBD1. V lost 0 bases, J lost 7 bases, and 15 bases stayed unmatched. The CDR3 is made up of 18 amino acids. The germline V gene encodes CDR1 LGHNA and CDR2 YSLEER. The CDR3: CASSQDLPDREVWNEQFF. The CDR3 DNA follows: TGCGCCAGCAGCCAAGATCTACCTGACAGGGAAGTATGGAATGAGCAGTTCTTC.

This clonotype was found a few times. CDR3 sequence (DNA): TGTGCCAGCAGCCAAGAGGGAACTAGCGGCACAGATACGCAGTATTTT. It codes for CASSQEGTSGTDTQYF. The chain recombines TRBV4-2 with TRBJ2-3; 7 positions match TRBD2. The V gene's germline CDR1 is LGHNA and CDR2 YNFKEQ. This CDR3 contains 16 residues. V trimming: 0 bases; J trimming: 1 base; junction bases outside the gene matches: 4.

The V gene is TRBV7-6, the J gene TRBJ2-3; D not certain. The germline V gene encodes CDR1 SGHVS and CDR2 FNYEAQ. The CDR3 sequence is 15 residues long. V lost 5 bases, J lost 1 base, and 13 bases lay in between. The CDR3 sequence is CASSTRTPGTDTQYF. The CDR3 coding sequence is TGTGCCAGCAGCACCCGAACACCAGGCACAGATACGCAGTATTTT.

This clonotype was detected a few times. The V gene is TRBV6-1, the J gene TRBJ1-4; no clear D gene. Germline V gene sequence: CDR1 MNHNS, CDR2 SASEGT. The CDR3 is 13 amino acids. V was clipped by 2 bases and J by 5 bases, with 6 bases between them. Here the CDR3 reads CASSEQQNEKLFF. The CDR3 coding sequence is TGTGCCAGCAGTGAACAGCAGAATGAAAAACTGTTTTTT.

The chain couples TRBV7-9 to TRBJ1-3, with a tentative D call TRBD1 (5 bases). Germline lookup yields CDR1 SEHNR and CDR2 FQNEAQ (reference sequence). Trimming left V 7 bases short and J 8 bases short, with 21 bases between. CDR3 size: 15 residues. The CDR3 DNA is TGTGCCAGCATCCCGCTTACGTATAGGGGAGACACCATATATTTT. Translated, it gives CASIPLTYRGDTIYF.

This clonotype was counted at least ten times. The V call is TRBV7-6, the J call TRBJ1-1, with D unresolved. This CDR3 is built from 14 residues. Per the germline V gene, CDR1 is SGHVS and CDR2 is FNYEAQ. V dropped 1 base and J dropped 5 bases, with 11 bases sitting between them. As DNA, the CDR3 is TGTGCCAGCAGCTTAGACAACACTGGGACTGAAGCTTTCTTT. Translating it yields CASSLDNTGTEAFF.

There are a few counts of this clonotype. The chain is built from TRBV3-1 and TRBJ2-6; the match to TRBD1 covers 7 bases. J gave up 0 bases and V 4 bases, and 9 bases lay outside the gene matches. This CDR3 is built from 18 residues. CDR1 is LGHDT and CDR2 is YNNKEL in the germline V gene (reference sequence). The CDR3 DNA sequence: TGTGCCAGCAGCCTAGGGACAGAAGACCCCTCTGGGGCCAACGTCCTGACTTTC. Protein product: CASSLGTEDPSGANVLTF.

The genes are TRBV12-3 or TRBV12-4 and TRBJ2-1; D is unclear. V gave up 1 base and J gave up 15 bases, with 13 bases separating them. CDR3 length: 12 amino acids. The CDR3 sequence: CASSLGRSVGFF. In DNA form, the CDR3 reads TGTGCCAGCAGTTTAGGTCGTTCAGTCGGGTTCTTC.